A single sample gave rise to the 3 T cell receptor beta chains below, sequenced in a study of shared clonotypes between healthy human individuals. Generated by immunoSEQ multiplex PCR, the TCRdb table keeps only in-frame clones and is missing some. The sample records millions of clones, around 95% being singletons. What was sequenced was naive CD4+ T cells sorted from blood. This sample's subset: CD45RA+ positively selected. Source of these receptors: a man between 18 and 35 years old in good health.

The chain carries TRBV5-8 and TRBJ2-7, with 7 bases matching TRBD1. With V trimmed by 0 bases and J by 5 bases, 8 bases remained unmatched. This CDR3 comprises 15 residues. Germline CDR1 reads SGHTS; CDR2 reads YDEGEE. The CDR3 sequence is CASSLAETGIDEQYF. In DNA form, the CDR3 reads TGTGCCAGCAGCTTGGCCGAGACAGGGATCGACGAGCAGTACTTC.

The genes are TRBV7-2 and TRBJ1-2; D possibly corresponds to TRBD1 (5 bases). Germline lookup yields CDR1 SGHTA and CDR2 FQGNSA. The CDR3 has 12 residues. V lost 3 bases, J lost 5 bases, and 7 bases lay in between. CDR3 region: CASSFRQYGYTF. Here the CDR3 DNA reads TGTGCCAGCAGCTTTAGACAGTATGGCTACACCTTC.

The chain carries TRBV6-5 and TRBJ2-7; 12 nucleotides line up with TRBD2. V lost 6 bases to trimming and J lost 10 bases; unmatched junction nucleotides: 4. The CDR3 runs 12 residues. Germline values: CDR1 MNHEY, CDR2 SVGAGI. This CDR3 is CASSRLAGEQYF. CDR3 bases: TGTGCCAGCAGCAGACTAGCGGGGGAACAGTACTTC.